This is a list of T cell receptor beta chains from one sample in a study of T cell responses to AZD1222 COVID-19 vaccine. Some clones are missing from TCRdb's copy, which holds only in-frame ones; the method was immunoSEQ multiplex PCR. The sample contains 85,000 to 120,000 clones, about 86% of which appear only once. Here the sequenced sample was peripheral blood, taken on day 0 of AZD1222 vaccination. These receptors all stem from an adult in good health. Both conserved end residues are part of each CDR3. D genes are given only for firm matches. Size is stated for part of the rows, as once, few or many counts, or as a class when the clone is expanded.

CDR3,DNA,V,size,D,length,J
CASSFTGGWTQYF,TGTGCCAGCAGTTTCACAGGGGGGTGGACCCAGTACTTC,TRBV27,-,TRBD1,13,TRBJ2-5
CASSSNSGEQYF,TGTGCCAGCAGTTCCAACAGCGGCGAGCAGTACTTC,TRBV6-2/TRBV6-3,-,-,12,TRBJ2-7
CASTRRGDGNSPLHF,TGTGCCAGCACCAGGCGGGGGGATGGAAATTCACCCCTCCACTTT,TRBV5-4,-,-,15,TRBJ1-6
CASSSPAAYEQYF,TGTGCCAGCAGTTCGCCCGCCGCCTACGAGCAGTACTTC,TRBV28,-,-,13,TRBJ2-7
CASSVGSAYQETQYF,TGTGCCAGCAGCGTAGGGTCGGCGTACCAAGAGACCCAGTACTTC,TRBV9,-,-,15,TRBJ2-5
CASSLNSDQPQHF,TGTGCCAGCAGTCTAAACAGCGATCAGCCCCAGCATTTT,TRBV12-3/TRBV12-4,-,-,13,TRBJ1-5
CAIKKTSGDTGELFF,TGTGCCATCAAAAAGACTAGCGGGGACACCGGGGAGCTGTTTTTT,TRBV10-3,-,TRBD2,15,TRBJ2-2
CASSFNRPGQGRVEKLFF,TGTGCCAGCAGTTTCAACCGACCGGGACAGGGAAGGGTTGAAAAACTGTTTTTT,TRBV28,-,TRBD1,18,TRBJ1-4
CASSQDFSQPQHF,TGCGCCAGCAGCCAAGATTTCTCTCAGCCCCAGCATTTT,TRBV4-3,-,-,13,TRBJ1-5
CASSSGTGQKETQYF,TGCGCCAGCAGCTCCGGGACAGGGCAAAAAGAGACCCAGTACTTC,TRBV5-1,-,TRBD1,15,TRBJ2-5
CAGSRTNPNTGELFF,TGTGCCGGGTCTAGGACGAATCCGAACACCGGGGAGCTGTTTTTT,TRBV7-2,-,-,15,TRBJ2-2
CASSHQGISSFEQYF,TGTGCCAGCAGCCACCAAGGGATTTCTAGCTTCGAGCAGTACTTC,TRBV5-5,-,-,15,TRBJ2-7
CASSATGDFNEQFF,TGTGCCAGCAGCGCCACGGGGGACTTTAATGAGCAGTTCTTC,TRBV9,-,-,14,TRBJ2-1
CASSPSGGNTIYF,TGTGCCAGCAGCCCATCCGGGGGAAACACCATATATTTT,TRBV6-5,once,-,13,TRBJ1-3
CASSLGTGGEAFF,TGTGCCAGCAGCTTAGGAACAGGGGGAGAAGCTTTCTTT,TRBV11-3,large,TRBD1,13,TRBJ1-1
CARSLQRESAQGPKSYEQYF,TGTGCCAGAAGTCTTCAGCGGGAGTCAGCCCAGGGGCCGAAATCCTACGAGCAGTACTTC,TRBV5-3,once,TRBD2,20,TRBJ2-7
CASSQDRRQFLLSGANVLTF,TGTGCCAGCAGCCAAGATAGGCGGCAGTTCCTATTGTCTGGGGCCAACGTCCTGACTTTC,TRBV3-1/TRBV3-2,-,-,20,TRBJ2-6
CASKPDRSSYNEQFF,TGTGCCAGTAAACCCGACAGGAGCTCCTACAATGAGCAGTTCTTC,TRBV19,-,-,15,TRBJ2-1
CASSLAAAETQYF,TGTGCCAGCAGCTTGGCAGCAGCCGAGACCCAGTACTTC,TRBV5-4,few,-,13,TRBJ2-5
CASSQDRAASYNEQFF,TGTGCCAGCAGCCAAGATAGGGCGGCCTCCTACAATGAGCAGTTCTTC,TRBV4-2,-,-,16,TRBJ2-1
CASSVFVVNSPLHF,TGTGCCAGCAGTGTTTTCGTTGTTAATTCACCCCTCCACTTT,TRBV2,-,-,14,TRBJ1-6
CASSSKVGFRSPLHF,TGTGCCAGCAGCTCTAAGGTAGGGTTTCGATCACCCCTCCACTTT,TRBV5-6,-,-,15,TRBJ1-6
CASSFPLGEAFF,TGTGCCAGCAGTTTCCCCCTTGGCGAAGCTTTCTTT,TRBV12-3/TRBV12-4,few,-,12,TRBJ1-1
CASSLAGGQRSFF,TGTGCCAGCAGCTTGGCAGGGGGCCAGAGGTCTTTCTTT,TRBV5-4,many,TRBD1,13,TRBJ1-1
CASSLVGHYSNQPQHF,TGTGCCAGCAGCTTAGTTGGGCATTATAGCAATCAGCCCCAGCATTTT,TRBV7-2,-,-,16,TRBJ1-5
CASDGGENTGELFF,TGTGCCAGCGACGGAGGAGAGAACACCGGGGAGCTGTTTTTT,TRBV7-9,-,-,14,TRBJ2-2
CASSPGQAAESYEQYF,TGCGCCAGCAGCCCGGGACAGGCGGCCGAATCCTACGAGCAGTACTTC,TRBV5-1,-,TRBD1,16,TRBJ2-7
CASSVGADNTEAFF,TGTGCCAGCAGCGTTGGGGCAGACAACACTGAAGCTTTCTTT,TRBV9,-,-,14,TRBJ1-1
CASSLLRRSAPRQRTYEQYF,TGTGCCAGCAGTTTATTGAGAAGGTCCGCCCCCCGACAAAGGACCTACGAGCAGTACTTC,TRBV28,-,-,20,TRBJ2-7
CASRATGFEGNTIYF,TGTGCCAGTAGAGCCACAGGGTTCGAAGGAAACACCATATATTTT,TRBV19,once,-,15,TRBJ1-3
CASGEGLSSYEQYF,TGCGCCTCCGGAGAAGGGCTAAGCTCCTACGAGCAGTACTTC,TRBV5-1,once,-,14,TRBJ2-7
CASSPAGASYNSPLHF,TGTGCCAGCAGCCCGGCAGGGGCCTCCTATAATTCACCCCTCCACTTT,TRBV7-9,-,-,16,TRBJ1-6
CASSFPGVETQYF,TGTGCCAGCAGCTTCCCGGGGGTGGAGACCCAGTACTTC,TRBV7-9,few,-,13,TRBJ2-5
CAWSFSTSGLGDTQYF,TGTGCCTGGAGCTTTAGTACTAGCGGGTTAGGCGATACGCAGTATTTT,TRBV30,-,TRBD2,16,TRBJ2-3
CASSQDTGTAGGYTF,TGCGCCAGCAGCCAAGATACAGGGACCGCGGGAGGCTACACCTTC,TRBV4-3,-,-,15,TRBJ1-2
CASSPLMNTEAFF,TGTGCCAGCAGCCCCTTAATGAACACTGAAGCTTTCTTT,TRBV7-2,-,-,13,TRBJ1-1
CASSEGEVAKKLFF,TGTGCCAGCAGTGAAGGCGAGGTTGCCAAAAAACTGTTTTTT,TRBV2,-,-,14,TRBJ1-4
CASRGGQANQPQHF,TGTGCCAGCAGGGGGGGACAGGCCAATCAGCCCCAGCATTTT,TRBV6-5,-,TRBD1,14,TRBJ1-5
CSAWTGSSNQPQHF,TGCAGCGCCTGGACAGGGAGCAGCAATCAGCCCCAGCATTTT,TRBV29-1,-,TRBD1,14,TRBJ1-5
CASSQDRGRFYEQYF,TGTGCCAGCAGCCAGGACAGGGGGCGCTTTTACGAGCAGTACTTC,TRBV3-1/TRBV3-2,-,TRBD1,15,TRBJ2-7
CASSPDRDNEQFF,TGTGCCAGCAGCCCGGACAGGGACAATGAGCAGTTCTTC,TRBV27,-,TRBD1,13,TRBJ2-1
CASSSSGITTFF,TGTGCCAGCAGTTCCTCCGGGATAACAACTTTCTTT,TRBV28,-,-,12,TRBJ1-1
CSAGGGWGMNTEAFF,TGCAGCGCCGGGGGCGGATGGGGTATGAACACTGAAGCTTTCTTT,TRBV29-1,-,-,15,TRBJ1-1
CASSLVVSGSEAFF,TGTGCCAGCAGCTTAGTTGTCTCGGGTTCTGAAGCTTTCTTT,TRBV7-9,-,-,14,TRBJ1-1
CAARGRGGKETQYF,TGTGCCGCCCGGGGGAGGGGGGGGAAAGAGACCCAGTACTTC,TRBV28,-,-,14,TRBJ2-5
CSVVRGWTGELFF,TGCAGCGTTGTGCGGGGGTGGACCGGGGAGCTGTTTTTT,TRBV29-1,-,TRBD2,13,TRBJ2-2
CAISEPENGYTF,TGTGCCATCAGTGAGCCAGAGAATGGCTACACCTTC,TRBV10-3,-,-,12,TRBJ1-2
CASTLPPTGGLDYGYTF,TGTGCCAGCACCCTACCACCGACAGGGGGCTTGGACTATGGCTACACCTTC,TRBV21-1,-,-,17,TRBJ1-2
CASSQPGRDGELFF,TGTGCCAGCAGCCAACCCGGGAGGGATGGGGAGCTGTTTTTT,TRBV3-1/TRBV3-2,-,TRBD2,14,TRBJ2-2
CASSLEVGGGNSPLHF,TGCGCCAGCAGCTTGGAGGTAGGGGGGGGTAATTCACCCCTCCACTTT,TRBV5-1,-,-,16,TRBJ1-6
CASSDRGGYGYTF,TGTGCCAGCAGCGACAGGGGAGGCTATGGCTACACCTTC,TRBV6-5,-,TRBD1,13,TRBJ1-2
CATSRATGTSSYEQYF,TGTGCCACCAGCAGGGCCACCGGGACTAGCAGCTACGAGCAGTACTTC,TRBV15,-,TRBD2,16,TRBJ2-7
CASRWTSGSSYNEQFF,TGCGCCAGCAGGTGGACTAGCGGGAGTTCCTACAATGAGCAGTTCTTC,TRBV5-1,-,TRBD2,16,TRBJ2-1
CACEGRMSSYNSPLHF,TGTGCCTGCGAAGGACGCATGAGCTCCTATAATTCACCCCTCCACTTT,TRBV30,once,-,16,TRBJ1-6
CSVEEWDEQYF,TGCAGCGTTGAAGAATGGGACGAGCAGTACTTC,TRBV29-1,-,-,11,TRBJ2-7
CASSLAGFQQFF,TGTGCCAGCAGTTTAGCGGGCTTTCAGCAGTTCTTC,TRBV12-3/TRBV12-4,-,-,12,TRBJ2-1
CASSRGRPGGANVLTF,TGTGCCAGCAGCAGGGGACGGCCAGGGGGGGCCAACGTCCTGACTTTC,TRBV7-9,-,-,16,TRBJ2-6
CASSPTGVGNQPQHF,TGCGCCAGCAGCCCCACAGGGGTAGGAAATCAGCCCCAGCATTTT,TRBV5-1,-,TRBD1,15,TRBJ1-5
CASSQGGVGQPQHF,TGTGCCAGCAGCCAAGGGGGGGTTGGTCAGCCCCAGCATTTT,TRBV6-5,-,-,14,TRBJ1-5
CASSTGTGGELFF,TGTGCCAGCAGTACCGGGACGGGCGGGGAGCTGTTTTTT,TRBV12-3/TRBV12-4,-,-,13,TRBJ2-2